Below are 18 T cell receptor beta chains sequenced from a single sample in a study of T cell changes during pregnancy in multiple sclerosis. Libraries were prepared by immunoSEQ multiplex PCR; TCRdb keeps only in-frame clonotypes and omits some of them. The sample comprises 71,000 or so clones, around nine tenths of which are singletons, and about 1% rests with the top ten. This sample comprised peripheral blood, obtained in the third trimester of pregnancy. All receptors come from a female donor with multiple sclerosis, enrolled in a pregnancy study.

J is TRBJ2-2 and V is TRBV5-4; TRBD2 aligns across 14 bases. The CDR3 is 18 residues long. Germline-derived CDR1 and CDR2 are SGHNT and YYREEE (reference sequence). With V trimmed by 3 bases and J by 4 bases, 8 bases remained unmatched. The CDR3 loop reads CASSSGTSGRRGTGELFF. The CDR3 DNA reads as TGTGCCAGCAGCTCCGGGACTAGCGGGAGAAGGGGCACCGGGGAGCTGTTTTTT. The whole variable domain, filled in from reference TRBV5-4 and TRBJ2-2, reads ETGVTQSPTHLIKTRGQQVTLRCSSQSGHNTVSWYQQALGQGPQFIFQYYREEENGRGNFPPRFSGLQFPNYSSELNVNALELDDSALYLCASSSGTSGRRGTGELFFGEGSRLTVL.

The chain couples TRBV18 to TRBJ1-5, with D maybe TRBD1 (5 bases). Trimming took off 2 bases at V and 1 base at J, with 6 bases between the two ends. The length of the CDR3 is 14 residues. CDR1 is KGHSH and CDR2 is LQKENI in the germline V gene. The CDR3 spells CASSPAGSNQPQHF. The CDR3 DNA reads as TGTGCCAGCTCACCAGCAGGGAGCAATCAGCCCCAGCATTTT.

This clone was seen more than once but under ten times. The chain recombines TRBV18 with TRBJ2-1; D unclear. Trimming took 2 bases from V and 0 from J, leaving 17 bases between them. This CDR3 comprises 18 residues. Germline-derived CDR1 and CDR2 are KGHSH and LQKENI. CDR3 residues: CASSPGQSLSSSYNEQFF. Here the CDR3 DNA reads TGTGCCAGCTCACCAGGGCAGAGTCTATCGAGCTCCTACAATGAGCAGTTCTTC.

This chain uses TRBV5-1 with TRBJ1-1, with 7 bases identical to TRBD1. V was clipped by 4 bases and J by 8 bases; unmatched bases: 8. The CDR3 spans 13 residues. CDR1 and CDR2 (germline): SGHRS, YFSETQ. CDR3 sequence (DNA): TGCGCCAGCAGCCCATCCCGACAGGGCGAAGCTTTCTTT. Its protein is CASSPSRQGEAFF.

The rearrangement joins TRBV4-1 to TRBJ2-5; D perhaps matches TRBD1 (6 bases). The CDR3 length is 15 residues. Trimming shortened V by 1 base and J by 1 base, and 10 bases separated the two germline ends. Looked up from germline, CDR1 is MGHRA and CDR2 is YSYEKL. CDR3 region: CASSQAGVSQETQYF. CDR3 DNA: TGCGCCAGCAGCCAAGCAGGGGTATCCCAAGAGACCCAGTACTTC.

The rearrangement joins TRBV7-3 to TRBJ2-1, with 10 bases matching TRBD2. V lost 4 bases, J lost 8 bases, and 11 bases stayed unmatched. This CDR3 comprises 16 residues. Looked up from germline, CDR1 is SGHTA and CDR2 is FQGTGA. Written as DNA, the CDR3 is TGTGCCAGCAGCTCTTACCTAGCGGGAGCTGTGGATGAGCAGTTCTTC. Translation: CASSSYLAGAVDEQFF.

The chain couples TRBV18 to TRBJ1-4, with a weak D call TRBD1 (5 bases). CDR1 is KGHSH, CDR2 LQKENI, per germline. V dropped 3 bases and J dropped 6 bases, with 14 bases sitting between them. The CDR3 is 15 amino acids. The CDR3 spells CASSPSRVEDEKLFF. CDR3 in DNA: TGTGCCAGCTCACCTAGCAGGGTAGAGGATGAAAAACTGTTTTTT.

The chain combines TRBV25-1 with TRBJ2-4, with TRBD2 identical over 13 bases. V shed 3 bases and J 8 bases; nucleotides not matched to a gene: 7. Germline V gives CDR1 MGHDK, CDR2 SYGVNS. The CDR3 length is 16 residues. The CDR3 protein is CASSDGTSGEAYIQYF. CDR3 bases: TGTGCCAGCAGTGACGGGACTAGCGGGGAAGCGTACATTCAGTACTTC.

J is TRBJ1-4 and V is TRBV5-1; 9 bases fit TRBD1. There are 15 residues in the CDR3. V dropped 3 bases and J dropped 4; count of bases not matched to a gene: 4. From germline, CDR1 is SGHRS and CDR2 YFSETQ. The CDR3 coding sequence is TGCGCCAGCAGCTCACAGGGGGCCGGTAATGAAAAACTGTTTTTT. The encoded protein is CASSSQGAGNEKLFF.

The chain uses TRBV9 and TRBJ1-3; D gene unclear. Germline lookup yields CDR1 SGDLS and CDR2 YYNGEE. V lost 3 bases, J lost 4 bases, and 8 bases lay in between. The CDR3 extends over 13 amino acids. The CDR3 is CASSDSVGNTIYF. The CDR3 DNA sequence: TGTGCCAGCAGCGATAGTGTGGGAAACACCATATATTTT.

The table lists this clone with a count of one. The V call is TRBV9, the J call TRBJ1-1; D is undetermined. In germline, CDR1 is SGDLS, CDR2 YYNGEE. The CDR3 totals 14 residues. Trimming shortened V by 4 bases and J by 0 bases, and 10 bases separated the two germline ends. The chain's CDR3 is CASSNSLMNTEAFF. Here the CDR3 DNA reads TGTGCCAGCAGCAACAGCCTCATGAACACTGAAGCTTTCTTT.

The chain combines TRBV21-1 with TRBJ2-7; the DNA was not used to check the table's D call, TRBD2. TRBV21-1 is an annotated pseudogene. The CDR3 length is 19 residues. CDR3 in amino acids: CASSKEGLAGGTPTYEQYF. The CDR3 DNA is TGTGCCAGCAGCAAAGAGGGACTAGCGGGAGGGACCCCTACCTACGAGCAGTACTTC.

This clone was seen more than once but under ten times. The chain combines TRBV28 with TRBJ2-1; 9 nucleotides align to TRBD2. Germline CDR1 MDHEN, CDR2 SYDVKM. This CDR3 region has 21 residues. V trimming: 4 bases; J trimming: 4 bases; junction bases outside the gene matches: 23. CDR3 region: CASSSLAGFGPSSGIYNEQFF. The DNA for the CDR3 is TGTGCCAGCAGTTCCCTGGCCGGTTTCGGACCATCTAGCGGGATTTACAATGAGCAGTTCTTC.

This clone came up once. The chain has TRBV29-1 and TRBJ2-7, with 9 bases aligning to TRBD1. The CDR3 runs 13 residues. Germline lookup yields CDR1 SQVTM and CDR2 ANQGSEA. V lost 7 bases and J lost 0; bases outside the gene matches: 4. The CDR3 sequence is CSARQGGSYEQYF. CDR3 nucleotides: TGCAGCGCTAGACAGGGGGGCTCCTACGAGCAGTACTTC.

The chain recombines TRBV19 with TRBJ1-5, with TRBD1 identical over 10 bases. There are 14 residues in the CDR3. In germline, CDR1 is LNHDA, CDR2 SQIVND (reference sequence). V shed 3 bases and J 5 bases; nucleotides not matched to a gene: 1. DNA for the CDR3: TGTGCCAGTAGTATGGGACAGGGGTATCAGCCCCAGCATTTT. Encoded protein: CASSMGQGYQPQHF.

This clone has a handful of counts. The chain is built from TRBV9 and TRBJ1-3; D gene ambiguous. CDR1 is SGDLS, CDR2 YYNGEE, per germline. Deletions cut 2 bases from V and 0 bases from J, with 6 bases between. The CDR3 totals 14 residues. The DNA of the CDR3 is TGTGCCAGCAGCGTGGACTCCTCTGGAAACACCATATATTTT. Translation gives CASSVDSSGNTIYF.

The chain employs TRBV2 and TRBJ2-7; 9 bases map to TRBD2. Germline assignment: CDR1 SNHLY and CDR2 FYNNEI. The CDR3 contains 14 residues. V dropped 6 bases and J dropped 4; count of bases not matched to a gene: 7. The CDR3 nucleotides are TGTGCCAGCAGGATTAGCGGGAGCTTATACGAGCAGTACTTC. Its translation: CASRISGSLYEQYF.

The rearrangement joins TRBV7-9 to TRBJ1-2; D ambiguous. V was pared by 3 bases and J by 3 bases, with 11 bases between. Looked up from germline, CDR1 is SEHNR and CDR2 is FQNEAQ (reference sequence). There are 14 residues in the CDR3. DNA for the CDR3: TGTGCCAGCAGCTTGCACGGCCGGGACTATGGCTACACCTTC. Translation: CASSLHGRDYGYTF. Drawing the rest from reference TRBV7-9 and TRBJ1-2, the complete variable domain is DTGVSQNPRHKITKRGQNVTFRCDPISEHNRLYWYRQTLGQGPEFLTYFQNEAQLEKSRLLSDRFSAERPKGSFSTLEIQRTEQGDSAMYLCASSLHGRDYGYTFGSGTRLTVV.